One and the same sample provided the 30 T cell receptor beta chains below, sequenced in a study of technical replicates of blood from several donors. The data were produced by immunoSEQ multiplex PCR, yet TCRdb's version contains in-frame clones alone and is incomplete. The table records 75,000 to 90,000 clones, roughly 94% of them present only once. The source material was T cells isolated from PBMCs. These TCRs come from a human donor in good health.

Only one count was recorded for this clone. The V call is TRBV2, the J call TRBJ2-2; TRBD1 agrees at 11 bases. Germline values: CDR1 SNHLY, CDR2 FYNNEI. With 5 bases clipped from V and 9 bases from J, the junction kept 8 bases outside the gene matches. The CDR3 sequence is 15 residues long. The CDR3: CASSPGQGVYRELFF. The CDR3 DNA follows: TGTGCCAGCAGTCCGGGACAGGGGGTTTACAGGGAGCTGTTTTTT.

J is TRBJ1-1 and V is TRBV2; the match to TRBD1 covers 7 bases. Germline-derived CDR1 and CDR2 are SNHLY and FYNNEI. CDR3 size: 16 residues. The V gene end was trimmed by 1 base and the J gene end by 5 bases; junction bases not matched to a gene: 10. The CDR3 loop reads CASSEGQQGLRTEAFF. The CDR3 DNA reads TGTGCCAGCAGTGAAGGACAACAGGGGTTAAGGACTGAAGCTTTCTTT.

CDR3 amino acids: CASSLGDRGTEAFF. CDR3 nucleotides: TGTGCCAGCAGCTTGGGGGACAGGGGCACTGAAGCTTTCTTT. The V and J genes are TRBV11-2 and TRBJ1-1; 10 bases line up with TRBD1. Per the germline V gene, CDR1 is SGHAT and CDR2 is FQNNGV. CDR3 length: 14 amino acids. J was trimmed by 4 bases and V by 3 bases; bases with no gene match: 2.

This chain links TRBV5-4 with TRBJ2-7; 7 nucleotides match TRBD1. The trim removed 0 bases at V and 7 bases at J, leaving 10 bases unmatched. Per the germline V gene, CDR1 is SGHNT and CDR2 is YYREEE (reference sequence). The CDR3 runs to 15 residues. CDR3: CASSLVGQAREEQYF. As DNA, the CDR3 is TGTGCCAGCAGCTTGGTCGGACAGGCAAGGGAGGAGCAGTACTTC. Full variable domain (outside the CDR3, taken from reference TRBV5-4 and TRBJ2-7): ETGVTQSPTHLIKTRGQQVTLRCSSQSGHNTVSWYQQALGQGPQFIFQYYREEENGRGNFPPRFSGLQFPNYSSELNVNALELDDSALYLCASSLVGQAREEQYFGPGTRLTVT.

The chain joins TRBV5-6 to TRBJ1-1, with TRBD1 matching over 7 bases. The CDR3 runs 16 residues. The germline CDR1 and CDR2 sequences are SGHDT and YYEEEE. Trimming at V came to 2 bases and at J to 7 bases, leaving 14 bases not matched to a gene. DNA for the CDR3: TGTGCCAGCAGCTTTGGCCCCCAGGGGGGATTAAATGAAGCTTTCTTT. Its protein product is CASSFGPQGGLNEAFF. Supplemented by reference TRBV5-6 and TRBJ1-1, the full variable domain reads DAGVTQSPTHLIKTRGQQVTLRCSPKSGHDTVSWYQQALGQGPQFIFQYYEEEERQRGNFPDRFSGHQFPNYSSELNVNALLLGDSALYLCASSFGPQGGLNEAFFGQGTRLTVV.

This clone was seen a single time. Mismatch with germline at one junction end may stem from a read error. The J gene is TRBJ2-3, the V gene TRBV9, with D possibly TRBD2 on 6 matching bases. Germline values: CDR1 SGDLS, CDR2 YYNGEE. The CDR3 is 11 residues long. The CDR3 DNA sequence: TGTGCCAGCAGCGTAGGACTAGTTCTGCATTTT. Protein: CASSVGLVLHF.

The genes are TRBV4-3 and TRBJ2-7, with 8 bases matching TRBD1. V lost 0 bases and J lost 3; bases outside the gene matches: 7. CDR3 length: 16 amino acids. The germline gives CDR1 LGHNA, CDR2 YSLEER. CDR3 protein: CASSQDTGQGIYEQYF. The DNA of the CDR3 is TGCGCCAGCAGCCAAGATACTGGACAGGGTATCTACGAGCAGTACTTC.

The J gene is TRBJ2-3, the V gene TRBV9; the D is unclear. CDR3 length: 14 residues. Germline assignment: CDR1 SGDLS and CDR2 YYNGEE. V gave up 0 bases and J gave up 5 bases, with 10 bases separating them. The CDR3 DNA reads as TGTGCCAGCAGCGTAGGCCAGGAAGTAGATACGCAGTATTTT. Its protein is CASSVGQEVDTQYF.

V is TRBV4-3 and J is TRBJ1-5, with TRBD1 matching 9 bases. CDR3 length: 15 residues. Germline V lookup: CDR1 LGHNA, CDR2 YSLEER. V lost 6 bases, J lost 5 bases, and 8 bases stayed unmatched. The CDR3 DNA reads TGCGCCAGCAGTCAGAACCGGGACAGGGATCAGCCCCAGCATTTT. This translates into CASSQNRDRDQPQHF.

The CDR3 loop reads CASSSGQQPTEAFF. The CDR3 coding sequence is TGTGCCAGCAGCAGCGGACAGCAGCCCACTGAAGCTTTCTTT. V and J are TRBV7-3 and TRBJ1-1, with a weak D call TRBD1 (6 bases). The ends were cut back, 5 bases at V and 4 bases at J, with 14 bases in the middle. The CDR3 has 14 amino acids. The V gene's germline CDR1 is SGHTA and CDR2 FQGTGA. Using reference TRBV7-3 and TRBJ1-1 for the parts outside the CDR3, the full variable domain is GAGVSQTPSNKVTEKGKYVELRCDPISGHTALYWYRQSLGQGPEFLIYFQGTGAADDSGLPNDRFFAVRPEGSVSTLKIQRTERGDSAVYLCASSSGQQPTEAFFGQGTRLTVV.

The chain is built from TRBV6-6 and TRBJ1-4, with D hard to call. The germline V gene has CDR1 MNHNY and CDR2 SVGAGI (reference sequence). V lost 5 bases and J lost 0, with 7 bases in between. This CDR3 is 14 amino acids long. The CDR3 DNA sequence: TGTGCCAGCAGTCCAGTTGCAACTAATGAAAAACTGTTTTTT. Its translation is CASSPVATNEKLFF.

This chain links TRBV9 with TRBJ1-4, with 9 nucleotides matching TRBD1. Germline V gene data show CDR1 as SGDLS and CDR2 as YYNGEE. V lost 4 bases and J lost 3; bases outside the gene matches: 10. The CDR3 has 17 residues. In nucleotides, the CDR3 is TGTGCCAGCAGCCCTGGGGACAGGGCCGGATCTAATGAAAAACTGTTTTTT. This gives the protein CASSPGDRAGSNEKLFF.

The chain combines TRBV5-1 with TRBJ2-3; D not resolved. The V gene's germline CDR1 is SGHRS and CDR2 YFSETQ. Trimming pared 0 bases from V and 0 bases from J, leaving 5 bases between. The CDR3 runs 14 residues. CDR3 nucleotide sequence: TGCGCCAGCAGCTTGGCTCAGAGCACAGATACGCAGTATTTT. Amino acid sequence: CASSLAQSTDTQYF.

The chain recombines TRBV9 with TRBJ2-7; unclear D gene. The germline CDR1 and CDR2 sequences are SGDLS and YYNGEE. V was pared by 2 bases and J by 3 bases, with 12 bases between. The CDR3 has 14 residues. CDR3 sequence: CASSVSMNGYEQYF. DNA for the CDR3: TGTGCCAGCAGCGTCTCTATGAACGGCTACGAGCAGTACTTC.

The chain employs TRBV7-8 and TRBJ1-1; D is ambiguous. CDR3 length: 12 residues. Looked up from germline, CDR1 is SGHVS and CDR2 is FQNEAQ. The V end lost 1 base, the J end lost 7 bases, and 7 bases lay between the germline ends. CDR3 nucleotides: TGTGCCAGCAGCTTAGTCCGGTATGAAGCTTTCTTT. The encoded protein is CASSLVRYEAFF.

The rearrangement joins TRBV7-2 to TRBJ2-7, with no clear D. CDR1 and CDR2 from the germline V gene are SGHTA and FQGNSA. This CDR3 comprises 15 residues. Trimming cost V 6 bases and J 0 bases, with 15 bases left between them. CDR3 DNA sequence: TGTGCCAGCAGTTCTACTTGGGCCCCCTCCTACGAGCAGTACTTC. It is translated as CASSSTWAPSYEQYF.

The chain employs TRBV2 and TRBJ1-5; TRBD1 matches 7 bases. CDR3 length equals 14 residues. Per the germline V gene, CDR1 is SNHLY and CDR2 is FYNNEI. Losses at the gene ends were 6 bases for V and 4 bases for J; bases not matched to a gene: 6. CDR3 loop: CASSYPGQNQPQHF. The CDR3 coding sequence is TGTGCCAGCAGCTATCCGGGACAGAATCAGCCCCAGCATTTT.

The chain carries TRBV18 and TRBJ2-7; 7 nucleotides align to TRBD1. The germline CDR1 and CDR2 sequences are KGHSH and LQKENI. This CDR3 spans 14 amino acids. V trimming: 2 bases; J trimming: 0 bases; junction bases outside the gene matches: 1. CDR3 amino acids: CASSPTGDSYEQYF. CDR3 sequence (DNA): TGTGCCAGCTCACCAACAGGGGACTCCTACGAGCAGTACTTC.

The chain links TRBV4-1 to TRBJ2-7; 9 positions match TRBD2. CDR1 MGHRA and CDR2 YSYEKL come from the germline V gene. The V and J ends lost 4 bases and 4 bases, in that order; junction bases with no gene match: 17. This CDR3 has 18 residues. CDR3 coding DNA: TGCGCCAGCAGCCCCCCGGAGAGCGGGAGGCCCACATTTTACGAGCAGTACTTC. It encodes CASSPPESGRPTFYEQYF.

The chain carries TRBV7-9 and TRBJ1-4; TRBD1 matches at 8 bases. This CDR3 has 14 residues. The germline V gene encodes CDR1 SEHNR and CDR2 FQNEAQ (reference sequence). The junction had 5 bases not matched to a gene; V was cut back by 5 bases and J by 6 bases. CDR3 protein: CASSQTGVYEKLFF. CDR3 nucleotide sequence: TGTGCCAGCAGCCAGACAGGGGTGTATGAAAAACTGTTTTTT.

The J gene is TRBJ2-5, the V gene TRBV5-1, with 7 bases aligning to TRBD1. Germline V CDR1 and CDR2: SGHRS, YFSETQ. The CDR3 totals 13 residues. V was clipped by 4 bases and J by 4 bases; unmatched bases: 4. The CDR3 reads CASSARQGETQYF. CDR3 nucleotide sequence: TGCGCCAGCAGCGCCCGACAGGGAGAGACCCAGTACTTC. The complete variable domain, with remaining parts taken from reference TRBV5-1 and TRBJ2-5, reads KAGVTQTPRYLIKTRGQQVTLSCSPISGHRSVSWYQQTPGQGLQFLFEYFSETQRNKGNFPGRFSGRQFSNSRSEMNVSTLELGDSALYLCASSARQGETQYFGPGTRLLVL.

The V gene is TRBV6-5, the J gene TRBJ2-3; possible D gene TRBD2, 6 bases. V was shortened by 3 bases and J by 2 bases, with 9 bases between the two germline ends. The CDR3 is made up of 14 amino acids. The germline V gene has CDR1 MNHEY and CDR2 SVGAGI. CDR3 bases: TGTGCCAGCAGTTATTCGGGACTCACAGATACGCAGTATTTT. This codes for CASSYSGLTDTQYF.

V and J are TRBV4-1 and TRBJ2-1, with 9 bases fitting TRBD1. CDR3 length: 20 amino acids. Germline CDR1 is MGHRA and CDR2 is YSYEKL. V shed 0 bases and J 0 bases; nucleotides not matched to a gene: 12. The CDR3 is CASSQDPRTGVPSSYNEQFF. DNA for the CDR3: TGCGCCAGCAGCCAAGATCCTAGGACAGGGGTGCCCAGCTCCTACAATGAGCAGTTCTTC.

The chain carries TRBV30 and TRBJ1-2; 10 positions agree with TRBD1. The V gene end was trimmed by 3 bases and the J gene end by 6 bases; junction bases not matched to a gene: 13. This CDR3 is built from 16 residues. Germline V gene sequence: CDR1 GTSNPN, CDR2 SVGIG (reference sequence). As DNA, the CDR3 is TGTGCCTGGAGACTAGGACCGGGACAGGGGACAAATGGCTACACCTTC. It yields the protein CAWRLGPGQGTNGYTF. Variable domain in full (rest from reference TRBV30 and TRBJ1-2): SQTIHQWPATLVQPVGSPLSLECTVEGTSNPNLYWYRQAAGRGLQLLFYSVGIGQISSEVPQNLSASRPQDRQFILSSKKLLLSDSGFYLCAWRLGPGQGTNGYTFGSGTRLTVV.

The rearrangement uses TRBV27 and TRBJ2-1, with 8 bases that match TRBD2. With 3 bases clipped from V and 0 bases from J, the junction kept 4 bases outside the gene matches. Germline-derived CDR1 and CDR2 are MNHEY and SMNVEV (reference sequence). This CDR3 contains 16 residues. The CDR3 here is CASSLLAGHSYNEQFF. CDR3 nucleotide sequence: TGTGCCAGCAGTTTGCTAGCGGGTCACTCCTACAATGAGCAGTTCTTC.

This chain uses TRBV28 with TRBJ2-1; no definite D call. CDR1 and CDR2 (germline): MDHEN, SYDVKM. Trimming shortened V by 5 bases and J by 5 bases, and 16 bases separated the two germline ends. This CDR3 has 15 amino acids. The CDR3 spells CASSPSITKHNEQFF. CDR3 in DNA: TGTGCCAGCAGTCCCTCAATAACTAAGCACAATGAGCAGTTCTTC. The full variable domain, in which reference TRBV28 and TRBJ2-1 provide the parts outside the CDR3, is DVKVTQSSRYLVKRTGEKVFLECVQDMDHENMFWYRQDPGLGLRLIYFSYDVKMKEKGDIPEGYSVSREKKERFSLILESASTNQTSMYLCASSPSITKHNEQFFGPGTRLTVL.

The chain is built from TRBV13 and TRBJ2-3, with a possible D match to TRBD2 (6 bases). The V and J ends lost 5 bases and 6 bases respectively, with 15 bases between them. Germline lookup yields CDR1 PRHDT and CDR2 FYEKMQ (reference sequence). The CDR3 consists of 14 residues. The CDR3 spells CASSLVGGKDTQYF. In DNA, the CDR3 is TGTGCCAGCAGCCTGGTGGGCGGGAAGGATACGCAGTATTTT.

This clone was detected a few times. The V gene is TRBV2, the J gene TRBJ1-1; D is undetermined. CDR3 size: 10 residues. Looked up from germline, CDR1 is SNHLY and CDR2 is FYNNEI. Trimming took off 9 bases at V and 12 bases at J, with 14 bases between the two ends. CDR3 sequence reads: CARRSESSFF. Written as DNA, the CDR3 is TGTGCCAGGAGGTCTGAATCGTCTTTCTTT.

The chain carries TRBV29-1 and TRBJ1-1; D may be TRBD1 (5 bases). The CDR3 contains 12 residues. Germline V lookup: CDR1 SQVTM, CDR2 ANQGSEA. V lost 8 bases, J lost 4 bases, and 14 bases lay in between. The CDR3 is CSSYNGGTEAFF. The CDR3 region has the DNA TGCAGCTCATACAACGGGGGCACTGAAGCTTTCTTT. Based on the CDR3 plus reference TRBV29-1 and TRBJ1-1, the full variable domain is SAVISQKPSRDICQRGTSLTIQCQVDSQVTMMFWYRQQPGQSLTLIATANQGSEATYESGFVIDKFPISRPNLTFSTLTVSNMSPEDSSIYLCSSYNGGTEAFFGQGTRLTVV.

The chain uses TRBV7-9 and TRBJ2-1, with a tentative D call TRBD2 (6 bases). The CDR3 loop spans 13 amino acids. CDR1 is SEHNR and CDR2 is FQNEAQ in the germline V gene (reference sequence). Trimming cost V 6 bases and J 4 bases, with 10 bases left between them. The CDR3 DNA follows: TGTGCCAGCAGGCTGGGACTTTACAATGAGCAGTTCTTC. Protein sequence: CASRLGLYNEQFF.